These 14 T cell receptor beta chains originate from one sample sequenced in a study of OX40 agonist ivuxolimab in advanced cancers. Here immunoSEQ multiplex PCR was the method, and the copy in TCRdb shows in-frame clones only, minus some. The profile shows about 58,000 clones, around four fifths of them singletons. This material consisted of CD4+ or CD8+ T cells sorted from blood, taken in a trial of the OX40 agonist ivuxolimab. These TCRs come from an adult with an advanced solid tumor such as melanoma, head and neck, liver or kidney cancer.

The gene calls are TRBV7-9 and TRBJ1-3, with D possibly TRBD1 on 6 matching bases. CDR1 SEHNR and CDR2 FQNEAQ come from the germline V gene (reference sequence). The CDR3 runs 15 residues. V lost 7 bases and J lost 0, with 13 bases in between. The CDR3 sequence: CASTTGLRSGNTIYF. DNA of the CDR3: TGTGCCAGCACTACAGGGCTGCGCTCTGGAAACACCATATATTTT.

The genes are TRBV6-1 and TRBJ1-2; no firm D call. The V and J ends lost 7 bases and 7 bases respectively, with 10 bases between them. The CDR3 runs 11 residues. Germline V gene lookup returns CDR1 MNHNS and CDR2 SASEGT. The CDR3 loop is CASKAWSGYTF. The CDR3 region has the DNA TGTGCCAGCAAGGCTTGGTCTGGCTACACCTTC.

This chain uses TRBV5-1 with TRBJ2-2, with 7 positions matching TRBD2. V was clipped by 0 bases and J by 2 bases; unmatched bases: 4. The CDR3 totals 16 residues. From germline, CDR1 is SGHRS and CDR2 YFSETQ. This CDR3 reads CASSLEPSGNTGELFF. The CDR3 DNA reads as TGCGCCAGCAGCTTGGAGCCTAGCGGAAACACCGGGGAGCTGTTTTTT.

CDR3 in DNA: TGTGCCAGCTCACCACAACAGGGGGAGATGAACACTGAAGCTTTCTTT. Translated: CASSPQQGEMNTEAFF. The J gene is TRBJ1-1, the V gene TRBV18; 8 nucleotides align to TRBD1. The V and J ends lost 1 base and 0 bases, in that order; junction bases with no gene match: 4. The germline V gene encodes CDR1 KGHSH and CDR2 LQKENI. This CDR3 contains 16 residues.

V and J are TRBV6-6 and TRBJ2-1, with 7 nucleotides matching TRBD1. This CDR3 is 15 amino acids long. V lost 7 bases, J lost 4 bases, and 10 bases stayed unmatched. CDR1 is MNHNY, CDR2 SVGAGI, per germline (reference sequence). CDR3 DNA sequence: TGTGCCAGCACCAATGAGGGACAGCCATACAATGAGCAGTTCTTC. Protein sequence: CASTNEGQPYNEQFF.

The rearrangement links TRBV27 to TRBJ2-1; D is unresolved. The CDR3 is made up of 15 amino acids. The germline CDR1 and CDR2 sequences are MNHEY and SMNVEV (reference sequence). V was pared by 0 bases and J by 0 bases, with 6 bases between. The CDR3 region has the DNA TGTGCCAGCAGTTTATCATATAGCTCCTACAATGAGCAGTTCTTC. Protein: CASSLSYSSYNEQFF.

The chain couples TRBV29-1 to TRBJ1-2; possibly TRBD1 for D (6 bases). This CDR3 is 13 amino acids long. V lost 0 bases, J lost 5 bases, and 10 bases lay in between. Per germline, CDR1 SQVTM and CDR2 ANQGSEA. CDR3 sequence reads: CSVEENRAYGYTF. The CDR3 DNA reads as TGCAGCGTTGAAGAAAACAGGGCATATGGCTACACCTTC.

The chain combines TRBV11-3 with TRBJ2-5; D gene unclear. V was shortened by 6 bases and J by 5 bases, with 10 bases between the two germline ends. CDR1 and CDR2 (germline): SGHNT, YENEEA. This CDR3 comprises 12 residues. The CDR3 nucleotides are TGTGCCAGCAGTGTTAGTTTGGAGACCCAGTACTTC. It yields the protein CASSVSLETQYF.

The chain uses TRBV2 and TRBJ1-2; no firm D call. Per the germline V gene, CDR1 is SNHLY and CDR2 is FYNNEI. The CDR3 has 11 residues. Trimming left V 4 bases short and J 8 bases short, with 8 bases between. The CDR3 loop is CASSGDTGYTF. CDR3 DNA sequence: TGTGCCAGCAGTGGAGATACCGGCTACACCTTC.

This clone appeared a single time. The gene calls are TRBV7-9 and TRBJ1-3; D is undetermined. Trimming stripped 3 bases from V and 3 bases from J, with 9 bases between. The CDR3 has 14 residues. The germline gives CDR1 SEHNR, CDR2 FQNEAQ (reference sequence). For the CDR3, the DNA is TGTGCCAGCAGCTTTGGAGGCAATGGAAACACCATATATTTT. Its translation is CASSFGGNGNTIYF. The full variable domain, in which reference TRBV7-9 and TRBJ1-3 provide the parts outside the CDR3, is DTGVSQNPRHKITKRGQNVTFRCDPISEHNRLYWYRQTLGQGPEFLTYFQNEAQLEKSRLLSDRFSAERPKGSFSTLEIQRTEQGDSAMYLCASSFGGNGNTIYFGEGSWLTVV.

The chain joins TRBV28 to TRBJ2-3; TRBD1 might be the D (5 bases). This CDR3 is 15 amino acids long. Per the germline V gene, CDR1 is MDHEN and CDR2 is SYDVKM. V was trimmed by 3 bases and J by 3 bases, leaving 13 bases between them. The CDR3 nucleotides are TGTGCCAGCAGTTTGAGGCAGGGTGGAACAGATACGCAGTATTTT. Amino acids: CASSLRQGGTDTQYF.

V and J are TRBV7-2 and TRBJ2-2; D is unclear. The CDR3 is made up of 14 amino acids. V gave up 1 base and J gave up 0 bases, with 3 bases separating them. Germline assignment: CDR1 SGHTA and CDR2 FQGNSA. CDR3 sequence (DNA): TGTGCCAGCAGCTTAGGTTCGAACACCGGGGAGCTGTTTTTT. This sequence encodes CASSLGSNTGELFF.

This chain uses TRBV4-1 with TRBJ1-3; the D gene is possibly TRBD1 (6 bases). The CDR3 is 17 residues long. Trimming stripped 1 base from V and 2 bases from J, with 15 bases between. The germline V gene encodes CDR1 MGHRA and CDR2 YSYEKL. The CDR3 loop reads CASSQGHGTLAGNTIYF. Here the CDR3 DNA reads TGCGCCAGCAGCCAAGGGCATGGGACACTAGCTGGAAACACCATATATTTT.

The CDR3 bases are TGTGCCAGCAGCCAACAGACTAACAGGGTTCTCTACAATGAGCAGTTCTTC. Its protein is CASSQQTNRVLYNEQFF. This chain joins TRBV14 and TRBJ2-1; TRBD1 is a possible D gene (6 bases). The germline gives CDR1 SGHDN, CDR2 FVKESK. V was shortened by 2 bases and J by 3 bases, with 17 bases between the two germline ends. CDR3 length: 17 amino acids.